One T cell receptor beta chain is described in this entry. The J segment lost 5 bases and the V segment lost 5 bases, leaving 6 bases of the junction unmatched. Germline V gene data show CDR1 as SEHNR and CDR2 as FQNEAQ (reference sequence). This CDR3 region has 14 residues. This sample is drawn from a study of OX40 agonist ivuxolimab in advanced cancers. Study as a whole: Hepatocellular carcinoma, melanoma, renal cell or head and neck cancer occurred in dose-escalation patients. Mean age around 64 years, range roughly 23 to 79; 82.7% male.

The table came from immunoSEQ multiplex PCR; TCRdb's copy has only in-frame clones and leaves some out. There are tens of thousands of clones in the sample; roughly 85% occur only once, and under 0.65% lies in the top ten. Specimen: CD4+ or CD8+ T cells sorted from blood, collected in a trial of the OX40 agonist ivuxolimab. This sequence was found in an adult with an advanced solid tumor such as melanoma, head and neck, liver or kidney cancer. The chain recombines TRBV7-9 with TRBJ2-7; 10 bases are shared with TRBD1. The CDR3 DNA sequence: TGTGCCAGCAGCGTTACCGGGACAGGGGACGAGCAGTACTTC. It is translated as CASSVTGTGDEQYF. The complete variable domain, with remaining parts taken from reference TRBV7-9 and TRBJ2-7, reads DTGVSQNPRHKITKRGQNVTFRCDPISEHNRLYWYRQTLGQGPEFLTYFQNEAQLEKSRLLSDRFSAERPKGSFSTLEIQRTEQGDSAMYLCASSVTGTGDEQYFGPGTRLTVT.